These T cell receptor beta chains were read from a single sample in a study of blood T cell repertoires in COVID-19. TCRdb keeps only in-frame clones here, not all; method: immunoSEQ multiplex PCR. The top ten clones hold about 3.2% of a sample with approximately 140,000 clones, approximately 86% of them seen once. The sample was peripheral blood. The receptors shown here come from a woman aged 40 to 50 with active or convalescent COVID-19. Each CDR3 is given with its conserved first and last residue. The order of the fields is clone size, J gene, V gene, CDR3 protein. Clone sizes are given selectively: once, few, many, or a class where the clone is expanded.

clone_size: few
j_call: TRBJ2-1
v_call: TRBV9
cdr3_aa: CASSVQSGWALNEQFF

clone_size: -
j_call: TRBJ2-1
v_call: TRBV5-1
cdr3_aa: CASSRGTGSYNEQFF

clone_size: -
j_call: TRBJ1-5
v_call: TRBV10-3
cdr3_aa: CAISESGQVYSNQPQHF

clone_size: -
j_call: TRBJ2-7
v_call: TRBV19
cdr3_aa: CASSISGGPTPYEQYF

clone_size: -
j_call: TRBJ1-5
v_call: TRBV28
cdr3_aa: CASRDRGRNSNQPQHF

clone_size: -
j_call: TRBJ1-1
v_call: TRBV5-1
cdr3_aa: CASSLGSGVNTEAFF

clone_size: -
j_call: TRBJ2-2
v_call: TRBV7-8
cdr3_aa: CASSPGLASHGELFF

clone_size: -
j_call: TRBJ2-1
v_call: TRBV6-2/TRBV6-3
cdr3_aa: CASSKGTSGSNEQFF

clone_size: -
j_call: TRBJ1-5
v_call: TRBV10-2
cdr3_aa: CASSPTGTNQPQHF

clone_size: -
j_call: TRBJ1-3
v_call: TRBV6-1
cdr3_aa: CASSEQNLSGNTIYF

clone_size: -
j_call: TRBJ1-4
v_call: TRBV28
cdr3_aa: CASSLTGINEKLFF

clone_size: -
j_call: TRBJ1-2
v_call: TRBV7-2
cdr3_aa: CASSLVTGNGYTF